These 11 T cell receptor beta chains came from one sample sequenced in a study of cytomegalovirus exposure and HLA in healthy donors. With 60 Vbeta and 13 Jbeta primers, the PCR was carried out. The repertoire was sequenced with immunoSEQ multiplex PCR; TCRdb's copy has only in-frame clones and lacks some. The data contain 180,000 or so clones, about three quarters of them singletons. The sample was PBMCs. These receptors were taken from a man over 45 in good health and CMV-seropositive.

The chain is built from TRBV28 and TRBJ1-5; 11 bases are shared with TRBD1. Germline-derived CDR1 and CDR2 are MDHEN and SYDVKM. The CDR3 sequence is 14 residues long. V lost 8 bases, J lost 1 base, and 1 base stayed unmatched. CDR3 amino acids: CASRDRGSNQPQHF. The CDR3, as DNA: TGTGCCAGCCGGGACAGGGGGAGCAATCAGCCCCAGCATTTT. The complete variable domain, with remaining parts taken from reference TRBV28 and TRBJ1-5, reads DVKVTQSSRYLVKRTGEKVFLECVQDMDHENMFWYRQDPGLGLRLIYFSYDVKMKEKGDIPEGYSVSREKKERFSLILESASTNQTSMYLCASRDRGSNQPQHFGDGTRLSIL.

The chain carries TRBV2 and TRBJ2-2; D not resolved. The CDR3 is made up of 14 amino acids. The germline V gene encodes CDR1 SNHLY and CDR2 FYNNEI. V dropped 4 bases and J dropped 6 bases, with 12 bases sitting between them. The CDR3 DNA is TGTGCCAGCAGTGCGGCGGTTTTGGCCGGGGAGCTGTTTTTT. Protein product: CASSAAVLAGELFF.

The chain recombines TRBV28 with TRBJ2-5, with 11 bases matching TRBD1. The CDR3 totals 13 residues. Germline CDR1 and CDR2: MDHEN and SYDVKM. The V segment lost 6 bases and the J segment 3 bases; nucleotides outside the gene matches: 0. DNA of the CDR3: TGTGCCAGCAGGGGACAGGGGGAAGAGACCCAGTACTTC. Translating it yields CASRGQGEETQYF.

In its sample, this clone was seen a few times. The rearrangement links TRBV10-3 to TRBJ1-2, with 7 bases matching TRBD1. Germline V gene sequence: CDR1 ENHRY, CDR2 SYGVKD. The trim removed 2 bases at V and 13 bases at J, leaving 4 bases unmatched. The CDR3 length is 11 residues. The CDR3 DNA is TGTGCCATCAGTGAGACGAACAGGGGCACCTTC. Translation gives CAISETNRGTF.

The V call is TRBV6-1, the J call TRBJ1-2; TRBD1 aligns across 8 bases. CDR1 and CDR2 (germline): MNHNS, SASEGT. The V segment lost 4 bases and the J segment 8 bases; nucleotides outside the gene matches: 9. The CDR3 runs to 14 residues. In DNA form, the CDR3 reads TGTGCCAGCAGTGCCGCACAGGGGGTGAGGGGCTACACCTTC. This gives the protein CASSAAQGVRGYTF.

V and J are TRBV27 and TRBJ1-4; D possibly corresponds to TRBD1 (6 bases). Germline V CDR1 and CDR2: MNHEY, SMNVEV (reference sequence). This CDR3 has 15 amino acids. Between the trimmed V and J ends, which lost 3 bases and 3 bases, there was a span of 11 bases. CDR3 sequence (DNA): TGTGCCAGCAGTTTCCGGGGGGCCCCTAATGAAAAACTGTTTTTT. Translating it yields CASSFRGAPNEKLFF.

This clone appeared a single time. The rearrangement links TRBV10-3 to TRBJ1-5; 7 bases are a match to TRBD1. Per germline, CDR1 ENHRY and CDR2 SYGVKD. The V segment lost 6 bases and the J segment 3 bases; nucleotides outside the gene matches: 2. The CDR3 sequence is 13 residues long. The CDR3 is CAIRGTVNQPQHF. The CDR3 DNA is TGTGCCATCAGAGGGACAGTCAATCAGCCCCAGCATTTT.

V usage is TRBV7-2 and J usage is TRBJ2-7; 12 bases line up with TRBD2. After removal of 3 bases from V and 4 bases from J, the junction contained 4 bases not matched to a gene. This CDR3 has 15 residues. Germline CDR1 and CDR2: SGHTA and FQGNSA. CDR3 bases: TGTGCCAGCAGCTTCACCACTAGCGGGGGGTACGAGCAGTACTTC. As protein: CASSFTTSGGYEQYF.

The chain has TRBV5-6 and TRBJ1-5, with D possibly TRBD1 on 6 matching bases. V was cut by 3 bases and J by 7 bases, with 20 bases left in between. Per germline, CDR1 SGHDT and CDR2 YYEEEE. The CDR3 contains 16 residues. CDR3 nucleotides: TGTGCCAGCAGCTCGCGGACAGCCGCTCGGCCCCAGCCCCAGCATTTT. This encodes CASSSRTAARPQPQHF.

The genes are TRBV28 and TRBJ2-3; tentatively, D is TRBD1 (7 bases). The CDR3 sequence is 15 residues long. Germline CDR1 reads MDHEN; CDR2 reads SYDVKM. The germline V and J ends were trimmed by 7 bases and 2 bases, with 16 bases remaining between them. CDR3 protein: CASTQGGTVTDTQYF. For the CDR3, the DNA is TGTGCCAGCACCCAAGGGGGGACAGTCACAGATACGCAGTATTTT.

V usage is TRBV7-2 and J usage is TRBJ2-2; 8 bases align to TRBD1. Trimming took 5 bases from V and 5 from J; bases not matched to a gene: 4. The CDR3 consists of 14 residues. In germline, CDR1 is SGHTA, CDR2 FQGNSA. The CDR3 coding sequence is TGTGCCAGCAGCAGCGACAGGGGAACCGGGGAGCTGTTTTTT. Amino acid sequence: CASSSDRGTGELFF.